This TCR beta chain was captured by sequencing in a study of Tregs in tolerant kidney transplant recipients. General observations from the study: Expanding Tregs on activated donor B cells appeared to best identify donor-specific TCRbeta clones. Validation in larger populations is needed because few patients were studied.

Germline V gene data show CDR1 as SNHLY and CDR2 as FYNNEI. V shed 4 bases and J shed 4 bases, with 16 bases lying between them. The CDR3 consists of 15 residues. Of note for this clone: The antigen is unknown.

CD4+CD25+CD127- Tregs, CD4+CD25- non-Tregs, CD4 and CD8 cells were sorted. Generated by immunoSEQ multiplex PCR, the TCRdb table keeps only in-frame clones and is missing some. The sample lists 85,000 to 90,000 clones; roughly nine tenths were seen once. The rearrangement joins TRBV2 to TRBJ1-1; no reliable D call. The clonotype was recovered from a human donor in good health. Material for sequencing was CD8+ T cells from blood. The CDR3 DNA is TGTGCCAGCAGTGGATTAAGCCCACCGGCCACTGAAGCTTTCTTT. Translated: CASSGLSPPATEAFF.